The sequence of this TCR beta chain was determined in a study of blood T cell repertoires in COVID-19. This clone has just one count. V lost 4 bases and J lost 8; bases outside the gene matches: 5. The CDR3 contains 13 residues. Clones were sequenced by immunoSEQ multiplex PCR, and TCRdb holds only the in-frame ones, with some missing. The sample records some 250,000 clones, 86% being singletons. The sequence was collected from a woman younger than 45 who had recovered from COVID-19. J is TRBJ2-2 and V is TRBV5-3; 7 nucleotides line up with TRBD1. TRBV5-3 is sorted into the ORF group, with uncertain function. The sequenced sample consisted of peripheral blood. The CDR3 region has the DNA TGTGCCAGAAGCCCCGACAGGGAGGGGGAGCTGTTTTTT. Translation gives CARSPDREGELFF.